The sequence of this TCR beta chain was determined in a study of shared clonotypes between healthy human individuals (dated by TCRdb to 2020 to 2021). Turning to the overall study: A few men and a couple of women, aged 18 to 49 years, made up the cohort. For each donor, CD4 naive and CD4 memory were each given three plates, CD8 naive was given two plates, and CD8 memory was given one plate. Per donor, leukapheresis produced somewhere between about 0.9 and 10 billion PBMCs. Blood TCR repertoires of five healthy adults were deeply sequenced to estimate repertoire size and the extent of clonotype sharing between individuals. To increase sequencing depth and limit assay-specific biases, TCR repertoire library preparation and sequencing were carried out by different laboratories using diverse techniques.

Using the deep immunoSEQ assay, multiplex PCR amplified TCR CDR3 regions from genomic DNA. Extracted genomic DNA from each cell subset was spread evenly across all wells of several immunoSEQ 96-well plates, with each plate serving as a replicate. Each replicate PCR for sorted subsets received 200 ng genomic DNA, equal to roughly 29,000 T cell genomes. Purified libraries were quantified with a Qubit 3.0 fluorometer, sized on a Bioanalyzer 2100, and re-quantified with the KAPA Library Quantification kit. Every immunoSEQ 96-well plate was sequenced on a dedicated single-read 150-cycle Illumina NextSeq 550 flow cell. In the original analysis: Because only junctional sequences without quality scores were contained in the immunoSEQ output, filtering matching that applied to full-length reads could not be performed. Sequences were annotated with PyIR, a Python wrapper for IgBLAST v1.9, using IMGT germline references to assign V/J genes and CDR3. Any read was removed if the V/J assignment was weak (E-value above 1e-6), the CDR3 was missing, or the read contained stop codons, out-of-frame junctions, or ambiguous translated residues. V3J clonotypes were defined by identical inferred V gene, J gene, and CDR3 amino acid sequence. Percentage overlap between repertoires was computed as shared unique clonotypes divided by the size of the smaller repertoire. Repertoire richness was assessed with RTK rarefaction, the Chao1 estimator, and Recon v2.1 estimates of unobserved clonotypes. Generation probabilities for all TCRbeta clonotypes obtained by the gDNA method from a handful of donors were computed using OLGA. In TCRdb, the immuneACCESS table is reduced to in-frame sequences with V and J assigned. These tables do not hold every clone; where another copy was compared, an unresolved V gene accounts for under half, and the others remain unexplained. V and J calls and clone size are as listed in that table; D and trimming were resolved from the DNA. The sample table contains millions of clones; only one count was recorded for approximately 92% of them. The ten largest clonotypes hold 0.11% to 0.15% of the sample.

Looking up the germline V gene yields CDR1 MNHEY and CDR2 SVGAGI. Including cysteine and phenylalanine, the CDR3 has 13 amino acids. Of all the DNA, just the CDR3 is kept, 39 bases in frame from base 1. V loses 5 bases, J loses 0 bases, and the germline ends lie 7 bases apart. Beyond this particular receptor, the publication reports: Naive subsets generally had larger estimated clonotype richness than memory subsets. Incomplete sequencing was indicated by rarefaction of sorted-subset datasets, despite the large sequencing depth. Sampling was restricted to blood, and TCR repertoires in tissues likely differ from the TCR repertoires found in blood. Higher generation probabilities were observed for clonotypes shared by all four sorted-subset donors than for non-shared clonotypes. Because the study included only a small number of donors, the genetic and exposure-history diversity represented was limited. Pairwise subsampling indicated that sequencing depth was expected to affect the degree of clonotype sharing among donors. When four donors were compared, the shared fraction of clonotypes was about 5% for naive CD4, approximately 3.5% for naive CD8, more than 2% for memory CD4, and 0.3% to 0.5% for memory CD8.

The donors were healthy, HIV-negative adults who had no recently reported acute infections or vaccinations. Only Caucasian adults living in Nashville, Tennessee, USA were represented among the donors. Magnetic negative selection was used to enrich CD4+ T cells, after which naive cells were positively selected on CD45RA and the negative fraction became the memory subset. Blood was obtained by leukapheresis, after which PBMCs were separated by Ficoll-Histopaque density gradient centrifugation and cryopreserved in liquid nitrogen vapor phase. Analytical flow cytometry was used to check the purity and quantity of every magnetically sorted T cell population. Each sorted fraction had its genomic DNA isolated and then quantified by UV absorbance on a Nanodrop 2000c. A remark on this clone: Its antigen is unknown. Per-base qualities were not stored, and no clone one base away is much larger. The sample holds other DNA sequences that translate to the same CDR3.

This chain joins TRBV6-5 to TRBJ1-2, and TRBD1 may be the D gene, going by 5 matching bases. The sequence came from a man between 18 and 35 years old in good health. Material: naive CD4+ T cells sorted from blood. Read against the paper, the sample's cell subset or site label means: CD45RA+ positively selected. The CDR3 amino acid sequence is: CASSRQPNYGYTF. In nucleotide form, the sequence is TGTGCCAGCAGTAGACAGCCTAACTATGGCTACACCTTC.